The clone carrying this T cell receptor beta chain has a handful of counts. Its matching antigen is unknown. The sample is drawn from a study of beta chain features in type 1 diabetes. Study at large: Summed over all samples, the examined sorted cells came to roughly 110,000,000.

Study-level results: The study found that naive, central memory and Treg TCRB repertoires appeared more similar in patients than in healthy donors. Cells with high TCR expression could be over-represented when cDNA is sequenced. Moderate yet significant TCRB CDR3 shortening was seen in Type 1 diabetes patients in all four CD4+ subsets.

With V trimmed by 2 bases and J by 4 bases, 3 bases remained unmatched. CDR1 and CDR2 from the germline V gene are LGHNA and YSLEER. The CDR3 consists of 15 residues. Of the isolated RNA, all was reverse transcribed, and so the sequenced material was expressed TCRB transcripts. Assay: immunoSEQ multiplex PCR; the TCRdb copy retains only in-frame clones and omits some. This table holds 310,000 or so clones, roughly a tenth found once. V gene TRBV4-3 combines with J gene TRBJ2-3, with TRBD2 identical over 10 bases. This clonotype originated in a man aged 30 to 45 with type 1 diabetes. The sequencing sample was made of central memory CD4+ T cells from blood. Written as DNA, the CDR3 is TGCGCCAGCAGCCAACAACTAGCGGGGCCAGATACGCAGTATTTT. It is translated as CASSQQLAGPDTQYF.